One T cell receptor (beta chain) is described in this entry. No cognate antigen has been identified for it. No base quality information exists; no much larger clone differs at one position. V trim: 6 bases; J trim: 7 bases; unmatched bases: 4. As encoded in the germline V gene (reference sequence), CDR1 is LNHDA while CDR2 is SQIVND. The CDR3 runs 15 amino acids, cysteine and phenylalanine included. Only CDR3 DNA is held: 45 bases, read in frame from base 1. The library was built by means of the immunoSEQ multiplex PCR assay. For the multiplex PCR, a mixture combining 60 forward primers for TCR Vbeta segments and 13 reverse primers for TCR Jbeta segments was used. The CDR3 region of rearranged TCR beta genes was amplified from genomic DNA by a multiplex PCR assay. The amplified TCR beta libraries were sequenced on the Illumina HiSeq System as 87-base-pair reads. The paper's processing steps were these. A later analysis counted tens of millions of unique TCR beta chains across the 550 to 800 repertoires, and 10 million to 12 million of these chains were shared by at least two donors. Raw reads were error-corrected and collapsed into unique sequences with a nearest-neighbor algorithm that merged closely related sequences to remove PCR and sequencing errors. CDR3 sequences were aligned to IMGT reference sequences to assign V, D and J gene segments. Each retained sequence needed at least a six-nucleotide match to both a V gene segment and a J gene segment. A rearrangement counted as productive if the CDR3 had no stop codons and remained in frame with V and J, and every other rearrangement counted as non-productive. CDR3 was defined according to IMGT convention as the region running from the second conserved V-encoded cysteine to the conserved J-encoded phenylalanine. The earlier analysis of 550 to 650 of the donors excluded any sequence lacking an unambiguous match to a single V gene segment. In an earlier analysis of 587 of the donors, V segments were called functional above 56.7% productive rearrangements and were called segregating when the between-donor standard deviation exceeded 5%. A statistical classification framework was developed to diagnose cytomegalovirus status using the catalog of TCR beta chain sequences. V and J gene assignment, in a later analysis, came from comparing TCR nucleotide sequences with IMGT/GENE-DB human TR gene sequences. Using the TCRdist pipeline, a later analysis assigned CDR3 sequences along with most-parsimonious VDJ recombination scenarios. A later analysis defined each TCR beta chain by its CDR3 amino acid sequence plus V-gene family, and excluded reads lacking a unique V-gene family. As a way to deal with suspected cross-contamination and a sequencing artifact, a later analysis dropped under 600 nucleotide sequences that were highly shared and had low generation probability. For each public chain, a later analysis derived a clonal expansion index from normalized ranks of inferred template counts within each repertoire. In a later analysis, generation probabilities were computed using a VDJ recombination model fitted to out-of-frame rearrangements, and the results were checked against IGoR. A later analysis scored TCR-TCR, TCR-HLA and TCR-CMV co-occurrence with hypergeometric tests, applying a repertoire-size bias correction to TCR pairs. In a later analysis, false discovery rates were estimated by permuting HLA or CMV assignments 20 times. In a later analysis, co-occurring TCRs were grouped with DBSCAN, and TCRdist sequence similarity was added when clustering was performed within HLA-allele-positive subsets. Repertoires with fewer than 30,000 or more than 120,000 public chains, plus five repertoires with anomalous nucleotide sharing, were excluded from co-occurrence clustering. TCRdb obtained this table from immuneACCESS and retained in-frame rearrangements with V and J assigned. These tables miss some clones; where compared with another copy, unresolved V genes account for less than half of the shortfall, and the remainder is unexplained. V, J and clone size are those of that table, while D and trimming were read from the DNA. In all, the sample holds 80,000 or so clones, and around 78% of those were seen once. The ten largest account for around 4.3% of the sample.

The cohort comprised several hundred healthy bone marrow donors. Cohort members were all nominally healthy when sampled, although unrecorded immune exposures were likely present. The donor was CMV seronegative and was included in the group of 352 seronegative cohort members. Each donor provided a peripheral blood sample, and peripheral blood mononuclear cells were used for TCR beta sequencing. Genomic DNA extraction from the blood cell samples was performed with the Qiagen DNeasy Blood Extraction Kit. The data were obtained in a study of cytomegalovirus exposure and HLA in healthy donors (dated by TCRdb to about 2017). With respect to the entire study: In an earlier analysis of approximately 640 of the donors, around 300 Gb of sequence data and approximately 100 million unique TCR beta sequences from 180 million or so T cells were reported. Roughly 320 gigabases of sequencing data and 70 million to 100 million unique TCR sequences made up an early release that covered several hundred HLA-typed donors. The genetic ancestry cluster associated with self-reported Caucasian donors included approximately 85% of the roughly 390 genotyped donors. The study aimed to test whether cataloging public T cell receptors could reveal signatures of past pathogen exposure. The study profiled the T cell repertoires of 550 to 700 subjects by immunosequencing and related them to cytomegalovirus serostatus. In addition to the first cohort of around 670 subjects, a separate validation cohort of approximately 110 different subjects was used. To predict cytomegalovirus infection status, the study brought together high-throughput TCR immunosequencing, statistical association of individual TCRs with disease status, and machine learning. In a later analysis, previously published TCR beta repertoires from 600 to 850 donors were re-analyzed and high-resolution HLA genotyping was added so that TCR occurrence patterns could be studied. The later analysis used no new phenotypic data to find candidate immune exposures, relying instead on TCR beta sequences and their occurrence across donors. An earlier analysis of around 540 of the donors applied high-throughput TCR beta sequencing to assess whether each TCR beta V gene segment acted as functional or pseudogenic. Donor age, sex, ethnicity and CMV serostatus were compiled together with the repertoire data. A later genetic analysis used genome-wide SNP genotypes for about 55% of the 666 donors, treating that subset as a discovery cohort. Every discovery cohort repertoire had been produced on one sequencing platform. HLA typing covered class I and class II loci at four-digit resolution. Typing coverage differed by locus: A, B, C, DRB1 and DQB1 were typed in about 620-640 donors, DQA1 in 522, DPA1 in approximately 600, and DPB1 in 472. Roughly five DR-DQ haplotypes were handled as single units for association and clustering, since linkage in the cohort was strong. Among around 400 genotyped donors of the cohort, an average of approximately 240,000 unique TCR beta nucleotide sequences was sequenced per donor, of which about 20% were non-productive.

The study at large found these results: A later analysis found that HLA-associated TCR beta chains were more clonally expanded and had lower generation probabilities than equally common non-associated chains. The earlier analysis of some 560 of the donors excluded roughly 16 rarely observed V segments, including chromosome 9 orphons, because counts were too low. At a false discovery rate of 0.05, a later analysis linked 15,000 to 20,000 TCR beta sequences to specific HLA alleles. A few of the identified cytomegalovirus-associated TCR beta chains were confirmed in vitro to be specific for cytomegalovirus antigens. The authors suggested that the approach could potentially be generalized to other disease states and immunological phenotypes. V-gene and J-gene trimming of TCR beta chains was associated with a missense DCLRE1C variant in a later genetic analysis, and the association was replicated in an independent cohort. A further reported finding was that TCR beta sequences accurately predicted the HLA-A and HLA-B alleles for most subjects in the first cohort. Several of the top co-occurrence clusters appeared to be linked to parvovirus B19, influenza, CMV and Epstein-Barr virus, according to a later analysis. Cytomegalovirus status was reported to be diagnosed by the classifier with high specificity and sensitivity in both the original and validation cohorts. Most TCR sequences were seen in very few donors, while some public TCRs were found in many individuals. According to a later genetic analysis, donors in an Asian-associated ancestry cluster had fewer N-insertions in productive TCRs than the approximately 700-donor mean. Correlated functional status among segregating V segments might reflect linkage disequilibrium, but an unknown experimental factor could not be ruled out. A later analysis found that TCR association rates varied across HLA loci, with DRB1 alleles showing the most associated TCRs and HLA-C alleles the fewest. The only immune exposure information available for the cohort was CMV serostatus. A later analysis found that most CMV-associated TCR beta chains appeared HLA-restricted, with HLA associations seemingly driven largely by CMV exposure. A cluster of highly shared sequence variants was judged likely to represent a technical artifact of the sequencing pipeline. The cohort was sequenced for TCR beta chains only, and without alpha or paired-chain data the features that could be detected were limited. An earlier analysis of roughly 570 of the donors showed that most TCR beta V segments appeared in productive rearrangements either about 90% or about 30% of the time, which broadly matched IMGT annotations. Some IMGT-functional V segments, including TRBV6-2 and TRBV6-3, could not be distinguished by the 87-base-pair reads and were therefore excluded. The presence/absence analyses assumed that sequencing depth was roughly uniform across donors, and that assumption may not be true. Because some donors lacked HLA typing at each locus, the association tests relied only on the typed subset. When HLA alleles, especially DR and DQ, strongly co-occurred, TCR associations were difficult to assign to individual alleles. A total of fewer than 200 TCR beta chains were listed by the study as associated with cytomegalovirus.

Sequencing was performed on PBMCs. The V and J segments used are TRBV19 and TRBJ2-2, and TRBD2 matches 14 of the central bases. The sequence derives from a man between 40 and 49 years old in good health and CMV-seronegative. The DNA sequence reads TGTGCCAGTAGGACGGGACTAGCGGGAGTCGGGGAGCTGTTTTTT. This is translated as CASRTGLAGVGELFF. The reference TRBV19 and TRBJ2-2 proteins fill in what lies around the CDR3, so the full variable domain reads DGGITQSPKYLFRKEGQNVTLSCEQNLNHDAMYWYRQDPGQGLRLIYYSQIVNDFQKGDIAEGYSVSREKKESFPLTVTSAQKNPTAFYLCASRTGLAGVGELFFGEGSRLTVL.